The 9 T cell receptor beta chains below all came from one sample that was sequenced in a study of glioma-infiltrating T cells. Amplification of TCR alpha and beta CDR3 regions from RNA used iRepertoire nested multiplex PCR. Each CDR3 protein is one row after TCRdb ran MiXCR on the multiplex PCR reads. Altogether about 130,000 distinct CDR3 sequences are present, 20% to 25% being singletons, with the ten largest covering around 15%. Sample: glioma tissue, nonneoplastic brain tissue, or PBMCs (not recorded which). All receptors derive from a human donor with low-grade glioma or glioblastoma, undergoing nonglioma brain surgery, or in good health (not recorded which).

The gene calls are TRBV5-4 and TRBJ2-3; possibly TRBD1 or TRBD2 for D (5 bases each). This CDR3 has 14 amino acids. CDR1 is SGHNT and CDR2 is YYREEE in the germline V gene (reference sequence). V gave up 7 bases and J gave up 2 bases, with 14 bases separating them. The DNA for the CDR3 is TGTGCCAGCTCGAGGGGCGACTCCACAGATACGCAGTATTTT. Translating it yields CASSRGDSTDTQYF.

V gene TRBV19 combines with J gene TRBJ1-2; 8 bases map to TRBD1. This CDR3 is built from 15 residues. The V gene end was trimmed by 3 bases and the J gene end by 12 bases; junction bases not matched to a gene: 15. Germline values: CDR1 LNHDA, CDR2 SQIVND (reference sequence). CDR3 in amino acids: CASSMTGDSPSGNTF. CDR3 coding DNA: TGTGCCAGTAGTATGACAGGGGACAGCCCGTCAGGCAACACCTTC.

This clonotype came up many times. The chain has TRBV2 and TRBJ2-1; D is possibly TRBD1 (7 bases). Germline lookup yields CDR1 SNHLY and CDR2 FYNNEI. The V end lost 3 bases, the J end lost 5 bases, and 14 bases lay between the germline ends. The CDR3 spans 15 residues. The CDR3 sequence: CASSDPAGQNNEQFF. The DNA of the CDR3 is TGTGCCAGCAGTGACCCGGCGGGACAGAACAATGAGCAGTTCTTC.

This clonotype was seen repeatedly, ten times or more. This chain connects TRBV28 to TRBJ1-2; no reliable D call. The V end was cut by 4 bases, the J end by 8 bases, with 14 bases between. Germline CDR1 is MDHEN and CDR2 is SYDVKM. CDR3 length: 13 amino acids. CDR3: CASSSHAAAGYTF. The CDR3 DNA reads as TGTGCCAGCAGTTCCCACGCGGCCGCCGGCTACACCTTC.

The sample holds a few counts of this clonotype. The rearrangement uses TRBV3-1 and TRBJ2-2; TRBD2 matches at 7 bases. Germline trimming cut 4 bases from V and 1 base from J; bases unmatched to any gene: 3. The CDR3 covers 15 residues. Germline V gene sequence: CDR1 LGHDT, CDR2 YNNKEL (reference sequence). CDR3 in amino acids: CASSRAGENTGELFF. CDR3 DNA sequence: TGTGCCAGCAGCCGCGCGGGGGAGAACACCGGGGAGCTGTTTTTT.

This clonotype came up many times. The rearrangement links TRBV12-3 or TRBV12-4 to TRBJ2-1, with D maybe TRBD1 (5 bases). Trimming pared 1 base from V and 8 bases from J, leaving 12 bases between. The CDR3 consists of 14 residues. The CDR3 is CASSLGSGFDEQFF. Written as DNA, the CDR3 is TGTGCCAGCAGTTTAGGTTCAGGGTTCGATGAGCAGTTCTTC.

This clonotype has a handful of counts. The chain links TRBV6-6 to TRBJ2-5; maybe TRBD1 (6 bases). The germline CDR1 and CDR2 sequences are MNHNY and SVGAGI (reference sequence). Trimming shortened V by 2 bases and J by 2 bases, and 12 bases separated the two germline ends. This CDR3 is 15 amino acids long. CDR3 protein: CASSYPRTDQETQYF. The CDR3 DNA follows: TGTGCCAGCAGTTACCCCCGGACAGATCAAGAGACCCAGTACTTC.

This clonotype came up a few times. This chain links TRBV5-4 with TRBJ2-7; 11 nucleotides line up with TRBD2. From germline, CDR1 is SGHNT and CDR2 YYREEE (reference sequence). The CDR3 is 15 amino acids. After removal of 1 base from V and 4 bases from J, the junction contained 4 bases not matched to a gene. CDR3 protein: CASSLRGTSGYEQYF. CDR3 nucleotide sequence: TGTGCCAGCAGCTTGCGAGGGACTAGCGGTTACGAGCAGTACTTC.

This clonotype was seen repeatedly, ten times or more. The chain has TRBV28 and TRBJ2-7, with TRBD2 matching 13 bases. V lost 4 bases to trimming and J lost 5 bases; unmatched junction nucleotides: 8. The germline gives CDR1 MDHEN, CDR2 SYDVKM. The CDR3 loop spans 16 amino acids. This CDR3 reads CASSSTGLAGEDEQYF. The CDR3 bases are TGTGCCAGCAGTTCGACAGGACTAGCGGGAGAGGACGAGCAGTACTTC.